This T cell receptor (beta chain) was sequenced for a study of shared clonotypes between healthy human individuals (dated by TCRdb to about 2020). At the level of the whole study: The cohort included three men and two women between 18 and 49 years of age. The study deeply sequenced blood TCR repertoires of about 5 healthy adults to estimate repertoire size and the extent of clonotype sharing between individuals. Per donor, leukapheresis produced somewhere between about 0.85 and 10 billion PBMCs. Different laboratories and diverse techniques were used to prepare libraries and sequence TCR repertoires, to increase sequencing depth and limit assay-specific biases. For each donor, three plates each were used for CD4 naive and CD4 memory, two plates were used for CD8 naive, and one plate was used for CD8 memory. On the study overall, not on this receptor specifically: Because the study included only a small number of donors, the genetic and exposure-history diversity represented was limited. Based on pairwise subsampling, the degree of clonotype sharing among donors was expected to be affected by sequencing depth. About 5% of naive CD4, roughly 3.6% of naive CD8, about 2.4% of memory CD4, and approximately 0.39% of memory CD8 clonotypes were shared across several donors. Sampling was restricted to blood, and TCR repertoires in tissue are likely to differ from TCR repertoires in blood. Incomplete sequencing was indicated by rarefaction of sorted-subset datasets, despite the large sequencing depth. Compared with non-shared clonotypes, clonotypes shared by all four sorted-subset donors had higher generation probabilities. Naive subsets generally had larger estimated clonotype richness than memory subsets did.

Using the deep immunoSEQ assay, TCR CDR3 regions were amplified from genomic DNA by multiplex PCR. For each cell subset, the extracted genomic DNA was distributed evenly across all wells of several immunoSEQ 96-well plates, and each plate served as one replicate. For sorted subsets, each replicate PCR was loaded with roughly 200 ng genomic DNA, equivalent to 30,000 or so T cell genomes. Purified libraries were quantified with a Qubit 3.0 fluorometer, sized on a Bioanalyzer 2100, and re-quantified with the KAPA Library Quantification kit. Every immunoSEQ 96-well plate was sequenced on a separate single-read 150-cycle Illumina NextSeq 550 flow cell. The original methods were these. The immunoSEQ output contained only junctional sequences without quality scores, so filtering could not match that applied to full-length reads. Sequences were annotated with PyIR, a Python wrapper for IgBLAST v1.9, using IMGT germline references to assign V/J genes and CDR3. Any read was removed if the V/J assignment was weak (E-value above 1e-6), the CDR3 was missing, or the read contained stop codons, out-of-frame junctions, or ambiguous translated residues. A V3J clonotype was defined by an identical inferred V gene, J gene, and CDR3 amino acid sequence. Percentage overlap between repertoires was computed as shared unique clonotypes divided by the size of the smaller repertoire. Three approaches were used to assess repertoire richness: RTK rarefaction, the Chao1 estimator, and Recon v2.1 estimates of unobserved clonotypes. For all TCRbeta clonotypes obtained by the gDNA method from several donors, generation probabilities were computed with OLGA. TCRdb re-hosts the immuneACCESS table, in-frame sequences only. Its copies lack some clones; in the studies checked, an unresolved V gene accounts for under half of them, and the cause for the rest is not known. V and J calls and clone size are as listed in that table; D and trimming were resolved from the DNA. The sample table holds 550,000 to 700,000 clones, of which 73% were seen once. The top ten hold around 2% of the sample.

The donors were healthy, HIV-negative adults with no recently reported acute infections or vaccinations. Every donor was a Caucasian adult living in Nashville, Tennessee, USA. CD4+ T cells were enriched through magnetic negative selection, after which naive cells were positively selected on CD45RA and the remaining negative fraction served as the memory subset. Blood was obtained by leukapheresis, after which PBMCs were separated by Ficoll-Histopaque density gradient centrifugation and cryopreserved in liquid nitrogen vapor phase. Analytical flow cytometry was used to check the purity and quantity of every magnetically sorted T cell population. Genomic DNA was isolated from every sorted fraction and measured by UV absorbance on a Nanodrop 2000c. Remarks on this clone: Its antigen specificity is not known. There are no base qualities to consult, and no much larger clone falls within one base.

V sheds 5 bases and J sheds 0 bases, leaving 11 bases between their ends. The CDR3 measures 14 amino acids from cysteine to phenylalanine. Only the CDR3 DNA stays, 42 bases, in frame from base 1. CDR1 is given as SEHNR and CDR2 as FQNEAQ, both from the germline V gene (reference sequence). The receptor was isolated from a woman in her thirties in good health. Recombination joined TRBV7-9 with TRBJ2-7, with TRBD2 tentatively as D gene (6 bases match). The sample consisted of memory CD4+ T cells sorted from blood. The sample's cell subset or site label, decoded: CD45RA-negative fraction. The DNA sequence is TGTGCCAGCAGCGTCAGTAGCGGCTCCTACGAGCAGTACTTC. This is translated as CASSVSSGSYEQYF.